The sequence of this T cell receptor (beta chain) was determined in a study of blood T cell repertoires in COVID-19. The CDR3 runs to 15 residues. Germline V gene sequence: CDR1 SGHTA, CDR2 FQGNSA. V was pared by 2 bases and J by 3 bases, with 14 bases between. TCRdb's copy holds only in-frame clones and misses some; the assay was immunoSEQ multiplex PCR. The sample has roughly 180,000 clones, about four fifths seen once. Sequenced sample: peripheral blood. The chain is built from TRBV7-2 and TRBJ2-7; possible D gene TRBD2, 5 bases. The source is a woman between 55 and 75 years old with COVID-19, enrolled during active disease. The CDR3 protein is CASSLFLSAGYEQYF. The CDR3 DNA follows: TGTGCCAGCAGCTTATTCCTTTCTGCGGGCTACGAGCAGTACTTC.